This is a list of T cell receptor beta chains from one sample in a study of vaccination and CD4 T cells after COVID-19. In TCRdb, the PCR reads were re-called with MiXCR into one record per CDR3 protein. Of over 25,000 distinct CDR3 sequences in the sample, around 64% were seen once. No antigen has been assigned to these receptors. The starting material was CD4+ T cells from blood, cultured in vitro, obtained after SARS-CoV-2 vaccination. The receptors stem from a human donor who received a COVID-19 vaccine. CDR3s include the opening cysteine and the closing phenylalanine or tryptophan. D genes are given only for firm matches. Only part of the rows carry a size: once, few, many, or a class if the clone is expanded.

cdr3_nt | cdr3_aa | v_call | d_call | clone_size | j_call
TGTGCCAGCAGAGTTCAGGGGACCGCGCAGCCCCAGCATTTT | CASRVQGTAQPQHF | TRBV2 | - | - | TRBJ1-5
TGTGCCAGCGGCCCAGGGTCCTCCTACGAGCAGTACTTC | CASGPGSSYEQYF | TRBV6-1 | - | - | TRBJ2-7
TGTGCCAGCAGCTTGGCCGGGGCTAGCGGGGGATCGGGAGATACGCAGTATTTT | CASSLAGASGGSGDTQYF | TRBV5-4 | TRBD2 | few | TRBJ2-3
TGTGCCAGCAGTGAATATAAGGGTTCGAGTCACGAGCAGTACTTC | CASSEYKGSSHEQYF | TRBV6-1 | - | - | TRBJ2-7
TGTGCCACCAGTGACAGGGAGAGTCAGCCCCAGCATTTT | CATSDRESQPQHF | TRBV24-1 | - | - | TRBJ1-5
TGTGCCACCAGTGACCCCGGGACAGGCCAAGAGACCCAGTACTTC | CATSDPGTGQETQYF | TRBV24-1 | TRBD1 | - | TRBJ2-5
TGTGCCAGCATCCGGACAGGGGGAACCTATGGCTACACCTTC | CASIRTGGTYGYTF | TRBV2 | TRBD1 | - | TRBJ1-2
TGTGCCACAGGGACAGGGGGCATGGATAATTCACCCCTCCACTTT | CATGTGGMDNSPLHF | TRBV15 | TRBD1 | - | TRBJ1-6
TGCAGTGCCAGAGAACCGGGGGGTGGAGGTCAGCCCCAGCATTTT | CSAREPGGGGQPQHF | TRBV20-1 | - | few | TRBJ1-5
TGTGCCACCAGCAGAGACCCTGCTCCTGGGGGGGGTCCCTACAATGAGCAGTTCTTC | CATSRDPAPGGGPYNEQFF | TRBV15 | TRBD2 | few | TRBJ2-1
TGTGCCAGCAGTTCCGGGACTAGCGGGGATACAACCCAAGAGACCCAGTACTTC | CASSSGTSGDTTQETQYF | TRBV6-2/TRBV6-3 | TRBD2 | few | TRBJ2-5
TGTGCCAGCAGCTTTTTGGCGTCTTACGTTCTTAACACTGAAGCTTTCTTT | CASSFLASYVLNTEAFF | TRBV7-9 | - | - | TRBJ1-1
TGTGCCAGCAGCTTCGCAGGGTCTAACTATGGCTACACCTTC | CASSFAGSNYGYTF | TRBV7-9 | - | - | TRBJ1-2
TGTGCCAGTAGTGAAGCGGGGGGGCATACCGGGGAGCTGTTTTTT | CASSEAGGHTGELFF | TRBV19 | TRBD2 | - | TRBJ2-2
TGCAGTGCTAGAGAGGGGCGAGAAACGGCGAAAGAGACCCAGTACTTC | CSAREGRETAKETQYF | TRBV20-1 | - | - | TRBJ2-5
TGTGCCAGCAGCTTAAGTCTCAGGGGACGGTATGGCTACACCTTC | CASSLSLRGRYGYTF | TRBV7-8 | - | - | TRBJ1-2
TGTGCCAGCAGCTTAGGAGCCAGGATCTATGAGCAGTTCTTC | CASSLGARIYEQFF | TRBV7-8 | - | - | TRBJ2-1
TGTGCCAGCAGTTACTCTCCCGAGTCCTCTGAGCAGTACTTC | CASSYSPESSEQYF | TRBV6-5 | - | - | TRBJ2-7
TGTGCCAGCAGGAAGACAGGGGTCTCCCGACCTAATGAAAAACTGTTTTTT | CASRKTGVSRPNEKLFF | TRBV28 | TRBD1 | once | TRBJ1-4
TGTGCCTGGCAGGGGACAGGGCAGAGACCCCTCCACTTT | CAWQGTGQRPLHF | TRBV30 | TRBD1 | - | TRBJ1-6
TGTGCCTGGAACGGGGGGGTGGCCGAGCAGTACTTC | CAWNGGVAEQYF | TRBV30 | TRBD2 | few | TRBJ2-7
TGTGCCAGCCTCACGGGGGTATTTAGCAATCAGCCCCAGCATTTT | CASLTGVFSNQPQHF | TRBV21-1 | - | few | TRBJ1-5
TGTGCCAGCAGCCTTTGGGGGGCCGAAACTAATGAAAAACTGTTTTTT | CASSLWGAETNEKLFF | TRBV28 | - | - | TRBJ1-4
TGCAGTGCTAGATCCGGGATTGCCGGGGAGCTGTTTTTT | CSARSGIAGELFF | TRBV20-1 | - | - | TRBJ2-2
TGCAGTGCCGAGTCAGGAGGGGGCGAAGAGACCCAGTACTTC | CSAESGGGEETQYF | TRBV20-1 | - | - | TRBJ2-5
TGCAGTGCTATGCTCGTTAGGGGCACTGAAGCTTTCTTT | CSAMLVRGTEAFF | TRBV20-1 | - | - | TRBJ1-1